The 7 T cell receptor beta chains below all came from one sample that was sequenced in a study of blood T cell repertoires in COVID-19. Here immunoSEQ multiplex PCR was the method, and the copy in TCRdb shows in-frame clones only, minus some. Among approximately 170,000 clones, roughly 85% were seen once, and the ten largest hold roughly 10%. Sequenced input: PBMCs or T cells enriched from blood (not recorded which). The receptors were sampled from a woman aged 18-30 years who had recovered from COVID-19.

The V call is TRBV5-4, the J call TRBJ2-7; TRBD2 might be the D (6 bases). This CDR3 is 13 amino acids long. The V gene's germline CDR1 is SGHNT and CDR2 YYREEE (reference sequence). Between the trimmed V and J ends, which lost 3 bases and 6 bases, there was a span of 13 bases. The CDR3 reads CASSYSGPAEQYF. The CDR3 DNA reads as TGTGCCAGCAGCTATAGCGGACCTGCCGAGCAGTACTTC.

J is TRBJ1-2 and V is TRBV4-1; 7 positions match TRBD1. Trimming took 4 bases from V and 3 from J; bases not matched to a gene: 5. CDR1 and CDR2 (germline): MGHRA, YSYEKL. This CDR3 is 14 amino acids long. The CDR3 DNA reads as TGCGCCAGCAGCCCCATGACAGGGTACTATGGCTACACCTTC. Amino acids: CASSPMTGYYGYTF.

J is TRBJ2-7 and V is TRBV28, with D perhaps matching TRBD1 (6 bases). This CDR3 has 13 residues. The V end lost 2 bases, the J end lost 3 bases, and 8 bases lay between the germline ends. From germline, CDR1 is MDHEN and CDR2 SYDVKM. The CDR3 region is CASSLGQYYEQYF. CDR3 DNA: TGTGCCAGCAGTTTAGGACAGTACTACGAGCAGTACTTC.

The V call is TRBV7-3, the J call TRBJ1-2; possibly TRBD1 for D (6 bases). CDR1 and CDR2 (germline): SGHTA, FQGTGA. Trimming shortened V by 6 bases and J by 3 bases, and 20 bases separated the two germline ends. This CDR3 is 16 amino acids long. The CDR3 spells CASSTTGQGNDYGYTF. For the CDR3, the DNA is TGTGCCAGCAGTACAACCGGGCAGGGGAACGACTATGGCTACACCTTC. Using reference TRBV7-3 and TRBJ1-2 for the parts outside the CDR3, the full variable domain is GAGVSQTPSNKVTEKGKYVELRCDPISGHTALYWYRQSLGQGPEFLIYFQGTGAADDSGLPNDRFFAVRPEGSVSTLKIQRTERGDSAVYLCASSTTGQGNDYGYTFGSGTRLTVV.

The table lists this clone with a count of one. The chain carries TRBV5-4 and TRBJ2-2; 11 bases are a match to TRBD2. There are 17 residues in the CDR3. Trimming at V came to 1 base and at J to 5 bases, leaving 7 bases not matched to a gene. CDR1 is SGHNT, CDR2 YYREEE, per germline (reference sequence). The CDR3 coding sequence is TGTGCCAGCAGCTTGCGTGCTAGCGGGGGGAATACCGGGGAGCTGTTTTTT. It translates to CASSLRASGGNTGELFF.

The rearrangement joins TRBV24-1 to TRBJ1-2, with D possibly matching TRBD1 (5 bases). CDR1 and CDR2 from the germline V gene are KGHDR and SFDVKD. Trimming left V 9 bases short and J 3 bases short, with 7 bases between. The CDR3 sequence is 11 residues long. DNA of the CDR3: TGTGCCACCGCGACAGACTATGGCTACACCTTC. Its protein product is CATATDYGYTF.

The chain couples TRBV5-1 to TRBJ2-7; 9 bases align to TRBD1. The germline gives CDR1 SGHRS, CDR2 YFSETQ. CDR3 length equals 14 residues. Germline trimming cut 1 base from V and 6 bases from J; bases unmatched to any gene: 5. The CDR3, as DNA: TGCGCCAGCAGCTTGAGACAGGGGGAAGGCGAGCAGTACTTC. Its protein is CASSLRQGEGEQYF.